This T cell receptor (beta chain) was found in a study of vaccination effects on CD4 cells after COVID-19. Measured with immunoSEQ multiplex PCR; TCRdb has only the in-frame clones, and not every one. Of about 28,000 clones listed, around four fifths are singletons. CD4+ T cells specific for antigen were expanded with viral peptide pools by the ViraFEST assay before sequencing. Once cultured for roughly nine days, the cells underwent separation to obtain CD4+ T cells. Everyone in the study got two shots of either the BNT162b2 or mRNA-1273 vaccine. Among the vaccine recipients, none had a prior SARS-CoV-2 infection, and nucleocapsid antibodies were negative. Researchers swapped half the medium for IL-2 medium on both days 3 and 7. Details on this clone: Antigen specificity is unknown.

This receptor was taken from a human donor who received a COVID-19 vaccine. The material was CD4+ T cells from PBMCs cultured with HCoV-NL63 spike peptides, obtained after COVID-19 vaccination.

CDR3 sequence (DNA): TGTGCCAGCACCGGGAGTGGGGTCGCTAACTATGGCTACACCTTC. This codes for CASTGSGVANYGYTF. The chain combines TRBV6-5 with TRBJ1-2; no clear D gene. The CDR3 sequence is 15 residues long. The V gene lost 7 bases and the J gene lost 0 bases, with 15 bases spanning the gap. Germline V gene lookup returns CDR1 MNHEY and CDR2 SVGAGI.